This TCR beta chain was found in a study of T cells in Graves' hyperthyroidism and ophthalmopathy. Concerning this clonotype itself: This may be a read error: a much more frequent sequence differs by one nucleotide.

Using RNA transcripts as the source, TCR beta CDR3 regions were amplified. The HTBI primer set was used in a first-round RT-PCR of the TCR CDR3. TCRdb used MiXCR to reprocess the multiplex PCR reads, holding one entry per CDR3 protein. The table lists some 300,000 distinct CDR3 sequences, 13% of them singletons. The CDR3 consists of 16 residues. The germline CDR1 and CDR2 sequences are LGHDT and YNNKEL (reference sequence). Trimming shortened V by 5 bases and J by 7 bases, and 24 bases separated the two germline ends. The TCR comes from a woman aged 30 to 39 with Graves' hyperthyroidism that later progressed to Graves' ophthalmopathy. What was sequenced was blood. The genes are TRBV3-1 and TRBJ2-7; D assignment may be TRBD1 or TRBD2 (6 bases each). The CDR3: CASSESPGALNDEQYF. CDR3 nucleotides: TGTGCCAGCAGCGAATCCCCGGGGGCACTTAATGATGAGCAGTACTTC.